This T cell receptor (beta chain) comes out of a study of cytomegalovirus exposure and HLA in healthy donors. A word on this clone: Antigen specificity is unknown.

A multiplex PCR was run with 60 Vbeta primers and 13 Jbeta primers. The method was immunoSEQ multiplex PCR; TCRdb's version includes in-frame clones alone and lacks a portion of them. Here the sample spans roughly 180,000 clones, more than 70% being singletons. Donors had nominal health at sampling but likely had unrecorded immune exposures. Notes on the study in general: Analysis was carried out at a later point, and it linked a missense DCLRE1C variant to TCR beta V- and J-gene trimming. DRB1 had the most TCR associations and HLA-C the fewest, a later analysis found, with rates varying by HLA locus. For presence/absence analyses, sequencing depth was assumed to be roughly uniform across donors.

This CDR3 has 24 residues. V trimming: 2 bases; J trimming: 3 bases; junction bases outside the gene matches: 33. Per germline, CDR1 MRHNA and CDR2 SNTAGT. This chain connects TRBV6-4 to TRBJ2-7; the match to TRBD1 covers 8 bases. This receptor was identified in a woman in her thirties or forties in good health and CMV-seropositive. The specimen was PBMCs. The CDR3 here is CASSDTTQFGNSLDRTGKIYEQYF. CDR3 DNA: TGTGCCAGCAGTGACACCACTCAATTTGGAAATTCATTAGACAGGACAGGGAAAATCTACGAGCAGTACTTC.